This T cell receptor (beta chain) was captured in a study of lymphopenia after photon versus proton radiotherapy. Whole-study results and caveats: Authors raise, but do not show, better survival with proton therapy.

The CDR3 is 15 amino acids. Trimming took 5 bases from V and 4 from J, leaving 17 bases between them. Germline values: CDR1 SGHNT, CDR2 YENEEA. This clone has only one observation. The antigen remains unidentified. Some clones are missing from TCRdb's copy, which holds only in-frame ones; the method was immunoSEQ multiplex PCR. The sample carries roughly 49,000 clones, 92% recorded once. The receptor's source is a woman aged 40 to 50 with cholangiocarcinoma. The gene calls are TRBV11-3 and TRBJ1-1, with D perhaps matching TRBD1 (5 bases). The input for sequencing was peripheral blood, taken from a patient treated with photon-based radiotherapy. This chain's CDR3 is CASSPGGVMGTEAFF. The CDR3 nucleotides are TGTGCCAGCAGCCCCGGGGGGGTCATGGGCACTGAAGCTTTCTTT.